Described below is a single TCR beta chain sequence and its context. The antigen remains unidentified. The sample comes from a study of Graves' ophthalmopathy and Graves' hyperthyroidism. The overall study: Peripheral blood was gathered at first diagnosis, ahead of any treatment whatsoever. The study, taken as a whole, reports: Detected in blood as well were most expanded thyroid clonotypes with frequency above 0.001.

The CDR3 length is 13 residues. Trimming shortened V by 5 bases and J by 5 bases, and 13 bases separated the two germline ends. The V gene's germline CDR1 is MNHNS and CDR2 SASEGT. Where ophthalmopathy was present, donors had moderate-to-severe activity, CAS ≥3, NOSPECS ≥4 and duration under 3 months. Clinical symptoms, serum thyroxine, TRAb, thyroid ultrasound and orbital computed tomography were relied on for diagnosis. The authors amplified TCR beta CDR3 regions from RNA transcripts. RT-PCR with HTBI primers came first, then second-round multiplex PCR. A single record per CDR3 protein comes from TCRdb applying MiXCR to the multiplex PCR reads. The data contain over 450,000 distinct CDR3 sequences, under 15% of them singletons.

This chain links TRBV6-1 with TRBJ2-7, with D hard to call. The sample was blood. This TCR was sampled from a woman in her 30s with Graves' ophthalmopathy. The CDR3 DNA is TGTGCCAGCAGTCGAACTCCCAGCAACGAGCAGTACTTC. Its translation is CASSRTPSNEQYF.